This T cell receptor (beta chain) was sequenced for a study of CD8 T cells in ankylosing spondylitis. V lost 7 bases and J lost 0, with 9 bases in between. From germline, CDR1 is SEHNR and CDR2 FQNEAQ (reference sequence). CDR3 length equals 13 residues. TCRdb re-called the 5' RACE reads through MiXCR, storing one row per CDR3 protein. The sample has hundreds of thousands of distinct CDR3 sequences; 20% are singletons. The source material was blood, either unsorted or a sorted T cell fraction (not recorded which). The rearrangement uses TRBV7-9 and TRBJ2-5; D gene uncertain. The receptor's source is a male donor with ankylosing spondylitis or in good health (not recorded which). As DNA, the CDR3 is TGTGCCAGCAACCCGGCGAACCAAGAGACCCAGTACTTC. This encodes CASNPANQETQYF. Drawing the rest from reference TRBV7-9 and TRBJ2-5, the complete variable domain is DTGVSQNPRHKITKRGQNVTFRCDPISEHNRLYWYRQTLGQGPEFLTYFQNEAQLEKSRLLSDRFSAERPKGSFSTLEIQRTEQGDSAMYLCASNPANQETQYFGPGTRLLVL.